This TCR beta chain originates from a study of T cells after yellow fever vaccination. This clonotype was counted only a few times. The CDR3 spans 12 residues. Germline CDR1 is MNHEY and CDR2 is SVGAGI. Trimming removed 6 bases from V and 10 bases from J, with 15 bases in between. 5'RACE template switching generated TCR cDNA, adding a universal primer site and UMIs. TCRdb re-derived calls from the 5' RACE reads in MiXCR, one entry per CDR3 protein. The table shows 200,000 to 300,000 distinct CDR3 sequences, with under 15% occurring only once. The chain combines TRBV6-5 with TRBJ1-2; D may be TRBD1 (6 bases). This TCR came from a man younger than 45 who received the YFV17D yellow fever vaccine. Sequenced material: CD4+ T cells sorted from PBMCs, taken 45 days after the yellow fever booster vaccination. The CDR3 DNA is TGTGCCAGCAGCCCCGGACAGCGCTCCTACACCTTC. It codes for CASSPGQRSYTF.